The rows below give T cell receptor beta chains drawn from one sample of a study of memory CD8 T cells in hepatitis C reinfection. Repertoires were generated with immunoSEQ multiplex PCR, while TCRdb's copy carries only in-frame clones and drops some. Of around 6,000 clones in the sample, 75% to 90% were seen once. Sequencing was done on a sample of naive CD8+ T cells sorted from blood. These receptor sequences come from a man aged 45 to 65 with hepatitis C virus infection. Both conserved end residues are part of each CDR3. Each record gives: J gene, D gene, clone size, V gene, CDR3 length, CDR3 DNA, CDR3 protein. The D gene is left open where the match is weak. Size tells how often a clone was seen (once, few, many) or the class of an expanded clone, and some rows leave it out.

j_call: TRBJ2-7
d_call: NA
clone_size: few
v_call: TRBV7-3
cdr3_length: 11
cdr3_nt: TGTGCCAGCAGCTTAGGCAACGAGCAGTACTTC
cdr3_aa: CASSLGNEQYF

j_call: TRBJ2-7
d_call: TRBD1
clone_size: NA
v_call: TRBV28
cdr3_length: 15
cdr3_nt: TGTGCCAGCAGTTTATTGAAGACAGGGGGGTCTTGGCAGTACTTC
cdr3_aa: CASSLLKTGGSWQYF

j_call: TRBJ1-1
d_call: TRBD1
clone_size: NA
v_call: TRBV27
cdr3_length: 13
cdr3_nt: TGTGCCAGCAGTTTCGGACAGGGGGCGGTGGCTTTCTTT
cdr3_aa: CASSFGQGAVAFF

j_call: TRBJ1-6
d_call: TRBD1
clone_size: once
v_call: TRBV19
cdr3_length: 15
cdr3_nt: TGTGCCTCGTCGGACAGGGACTCCTATAATTCACCCCTCCACTTT
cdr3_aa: CASSDRDSYNSPLHF

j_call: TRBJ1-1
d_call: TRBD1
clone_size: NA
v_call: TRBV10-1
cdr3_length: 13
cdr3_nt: TGCGCCAGCAGTGAGCCCCTGACAGGGACGGCTTTCTTT
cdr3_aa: CASSEPLTGTAFF

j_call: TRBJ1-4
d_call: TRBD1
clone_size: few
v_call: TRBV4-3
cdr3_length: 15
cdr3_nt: TGCGCCAGCAGCCAAGGGAGGGGGCCGCGTGAAAAACTGTTTTTT
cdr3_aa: CASSQGRGPREKLFF

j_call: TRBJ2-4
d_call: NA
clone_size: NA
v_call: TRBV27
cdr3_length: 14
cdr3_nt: TGTGCCAGCAGTTACCGTGGGCCGGCAAACATTCAGTACTTC
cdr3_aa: CASSYRGPANIQYF

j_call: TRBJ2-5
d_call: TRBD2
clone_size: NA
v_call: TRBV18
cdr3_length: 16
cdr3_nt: TGTGCCAGCTCACTGATTACTAGCGGATTCCAAGAGACCCAGTACTTC
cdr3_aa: CASSLITSGFQETQYF

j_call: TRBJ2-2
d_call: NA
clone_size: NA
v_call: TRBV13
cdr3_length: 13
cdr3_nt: TGTGCCAGCAGCACAGCGAACACCGGGGAGCTGTTTTTT
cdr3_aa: CASSTANTGELFF

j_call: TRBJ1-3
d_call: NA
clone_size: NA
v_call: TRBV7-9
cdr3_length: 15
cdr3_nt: TGTGCCAGCAGCCGAACAGGACCCTCTGGAAACACCATATATTTT
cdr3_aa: CASSRTGPSGNTIYF

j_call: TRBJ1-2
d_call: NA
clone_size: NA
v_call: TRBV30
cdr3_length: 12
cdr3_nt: TGTGCCTGGAGTAGCGAAACGGAGGGCTACACCTTC
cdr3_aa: CAWSSETEGYTF

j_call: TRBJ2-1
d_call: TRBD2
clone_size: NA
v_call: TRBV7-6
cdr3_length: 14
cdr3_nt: TGTGCCAGCAGCCCGGGAGCGGGAGGTGATGAGCAGTTCTTC
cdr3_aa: CASSPGAGGDEQFF

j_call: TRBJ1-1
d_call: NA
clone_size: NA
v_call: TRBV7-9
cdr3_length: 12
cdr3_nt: TGTGCCAGCAGCCGGGGGAACACTGAAGCTTTCTTT
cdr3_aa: CASSRGNTEAFF

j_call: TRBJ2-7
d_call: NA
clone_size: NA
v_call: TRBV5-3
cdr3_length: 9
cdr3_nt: TGTGCCACTAGCTACGAGCAGTACTTC
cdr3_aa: CATSYEQYF

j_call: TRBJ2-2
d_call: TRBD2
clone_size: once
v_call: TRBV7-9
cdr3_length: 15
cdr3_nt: TGTGCCAGTGGGCTAGCGGGAGATAGCACCGGGGAGCTGTTTTTT
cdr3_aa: CASGLAGDSTGELFF

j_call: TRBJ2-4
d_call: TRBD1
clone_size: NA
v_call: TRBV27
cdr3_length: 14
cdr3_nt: TGTGCCAGCAGTTTAAGGACAGGGATAAACATTCAGTACTTC
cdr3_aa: CASSLRTGINIQYF

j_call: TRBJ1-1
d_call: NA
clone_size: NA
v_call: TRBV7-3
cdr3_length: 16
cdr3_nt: TGTGCCAGCAGCTTAATGGGGGGGGACGGGAGCACTGAAGCTTTCTTT
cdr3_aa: CASSLMGGDGSTEAFF

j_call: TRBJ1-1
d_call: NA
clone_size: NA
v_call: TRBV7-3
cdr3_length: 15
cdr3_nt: TGTGCCAGCAGCCAAACAGGGTTGGGTAACACTGAAGCTTTCTTT
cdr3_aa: CASSQTGLGNTEAFF

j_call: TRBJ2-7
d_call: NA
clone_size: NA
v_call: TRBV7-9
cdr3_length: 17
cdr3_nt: TGTGCCAGCAGCTTAGTAGGGGGGACAGATCCCTCCTACGAGCAGTACTTC
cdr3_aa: CASSLVGGTDPSYEQYF

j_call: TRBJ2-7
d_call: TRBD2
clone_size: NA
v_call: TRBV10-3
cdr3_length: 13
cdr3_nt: TGTGCCATCAGGACTAGCGAGGCCTACGAGCAGTACTTC
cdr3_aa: CAIRTSEAYEQYF

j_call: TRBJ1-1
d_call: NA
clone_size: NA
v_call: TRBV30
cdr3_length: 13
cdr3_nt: TGTGCCTGGAGTCGATGGGGGGGAAATGAAGCTTTCTTT
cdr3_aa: CAWSRWGGNEAFF

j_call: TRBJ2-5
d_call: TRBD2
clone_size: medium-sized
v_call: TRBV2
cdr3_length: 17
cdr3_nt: TGTGCCAGCAGTGAAGTTCCTCCGGGGGGAGTTCTAGAGACCCAGTACTTC
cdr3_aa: CASSEVPPGGVLETQYF

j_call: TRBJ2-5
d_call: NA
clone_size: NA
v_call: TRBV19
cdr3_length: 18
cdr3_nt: TGTGCCAGTAGTATAGACTACAGGGCTAATCCTGTCCAAGAGACCCAGTACTTC
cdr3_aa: CASSIDYRANPVQETQYF

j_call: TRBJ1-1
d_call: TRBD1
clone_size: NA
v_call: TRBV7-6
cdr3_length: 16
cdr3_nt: TGTGCCAGCAGCTTAGCTGCAGGGGGCGGGGGCACTGAAGCTTTCTTT
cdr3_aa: CASSLAAGGGGTEAFF

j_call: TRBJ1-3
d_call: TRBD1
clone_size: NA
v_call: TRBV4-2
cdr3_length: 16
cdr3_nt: TGTGCCAGCAGCCAAGGGGGTGACAGGGGTAGAAACACCATATATTTT
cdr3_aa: CASSQGGDRGRNTIYF

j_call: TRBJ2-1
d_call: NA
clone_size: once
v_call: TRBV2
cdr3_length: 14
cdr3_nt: TGTGCCAGCATGGGAGGTCAAGGGTTCAATGAGCAGTTCTTC
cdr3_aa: CASMGGQGFNEQFF

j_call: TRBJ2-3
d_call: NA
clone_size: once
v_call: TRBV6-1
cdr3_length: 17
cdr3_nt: TGTGCCAGCAGTGAAGAGTTTGAACCCACGGGCACAGATACGCAGTATTTT
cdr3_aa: CASSEEFEPTGTDTQYF

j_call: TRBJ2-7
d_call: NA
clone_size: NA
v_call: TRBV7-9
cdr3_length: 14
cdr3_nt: TGTGCCAGCAGCCTCGACAGTTTCTCCTACGAGCAGTACTTC
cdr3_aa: CASSLDSFSYEQYF

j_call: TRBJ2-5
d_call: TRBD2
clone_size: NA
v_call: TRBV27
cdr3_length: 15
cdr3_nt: TGTGCCAGCAGTAGCCAGCGGGAGGGCCGGGAGACCCAGTACTTC
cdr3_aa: CASSSQREGRETQYF

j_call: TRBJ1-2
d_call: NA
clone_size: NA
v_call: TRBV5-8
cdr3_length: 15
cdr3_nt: TGTGCCAGCAGTCATCCCGGGACACAGAACTATGGCTACACCTTC
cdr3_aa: CASSHPGTQNYGYTF

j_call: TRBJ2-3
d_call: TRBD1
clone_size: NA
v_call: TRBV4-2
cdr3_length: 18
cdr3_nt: TGTGCCAGCAGCCACCCAAGTCCCCGGGACAGGGGTACAGATACGCAGTATTTT
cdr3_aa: CASSHPSPRDRGTDTQYF

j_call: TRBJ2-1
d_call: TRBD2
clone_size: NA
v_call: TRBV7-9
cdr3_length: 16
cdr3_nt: TGTGCCAGCAGCTTAACTAGCGGGAGTCAGTACAATGAGCAGTTCTTC
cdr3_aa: CASSLTSGSQYNEQFF

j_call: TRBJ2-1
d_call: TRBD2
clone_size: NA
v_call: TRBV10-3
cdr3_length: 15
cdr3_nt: TGTGCCATAACCACTGGACTAGAGGCCGACAATGAGCAGTTCTTC
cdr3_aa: CAITTGLEADNEQFF

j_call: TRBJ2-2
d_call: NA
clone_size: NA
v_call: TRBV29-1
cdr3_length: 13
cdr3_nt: TGCAGCGTTGAACCACCGGGCACCGGGGAGCTGTTTTTT
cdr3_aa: CSVEPPGTGELFF

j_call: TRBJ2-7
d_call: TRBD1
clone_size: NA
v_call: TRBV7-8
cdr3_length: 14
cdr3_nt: TGTGCCAGCAGCTCCGGGACAGGCTACTACGAGCAGTACTTC
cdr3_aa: CASSSGTGYYEQYF

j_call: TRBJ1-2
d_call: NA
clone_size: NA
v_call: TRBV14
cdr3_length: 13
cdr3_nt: TGTGCCAGCAGCCAAGAGGGGGGCTATGGCTACACCTTC
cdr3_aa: CASSQEGGYGYTF

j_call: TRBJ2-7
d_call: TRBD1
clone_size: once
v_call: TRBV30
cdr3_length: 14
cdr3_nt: TGTGCCTGGAGTGTCGACAGGGTTGTGGGCGAGCAGTACTTC
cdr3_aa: CAWSVDRVVGEQYF

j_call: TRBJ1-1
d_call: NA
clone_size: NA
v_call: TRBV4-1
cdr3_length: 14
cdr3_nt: TGCGCCAGCAGCCAAGATGGCATGAACACTGAAGCTTTCTTT
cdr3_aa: CASSQDGMNTEAFF

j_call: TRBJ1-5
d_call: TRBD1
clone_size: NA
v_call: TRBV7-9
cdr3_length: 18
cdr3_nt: TGTGCCAGCAGCGTCTCCCCGGGACAGCAATATAGCAATCAGCCCCAGCATTTT
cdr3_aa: CASSVSPGQQYSNQPQHF

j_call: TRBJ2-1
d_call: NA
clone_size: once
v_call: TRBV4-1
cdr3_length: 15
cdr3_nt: TGCGCCAGCAGCCAAGTAGCAGACTCCTACAATGAGCAGTTCTTC
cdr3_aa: CASSQVADSYNEQFF

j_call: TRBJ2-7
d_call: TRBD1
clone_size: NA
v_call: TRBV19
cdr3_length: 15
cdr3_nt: TGTGCCAGTAGCATATCCGGACAGGGTTTGTCGGAGCAGTACTTC
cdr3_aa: CASSISGQGLSEQYF

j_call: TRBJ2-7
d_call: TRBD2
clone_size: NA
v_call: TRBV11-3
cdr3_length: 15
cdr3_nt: TGTGCCAGCAGCCCTGGGACTAGCGGGCAGGTCGGGCAGTACTTC
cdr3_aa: CASSPGTSGQVGQYF